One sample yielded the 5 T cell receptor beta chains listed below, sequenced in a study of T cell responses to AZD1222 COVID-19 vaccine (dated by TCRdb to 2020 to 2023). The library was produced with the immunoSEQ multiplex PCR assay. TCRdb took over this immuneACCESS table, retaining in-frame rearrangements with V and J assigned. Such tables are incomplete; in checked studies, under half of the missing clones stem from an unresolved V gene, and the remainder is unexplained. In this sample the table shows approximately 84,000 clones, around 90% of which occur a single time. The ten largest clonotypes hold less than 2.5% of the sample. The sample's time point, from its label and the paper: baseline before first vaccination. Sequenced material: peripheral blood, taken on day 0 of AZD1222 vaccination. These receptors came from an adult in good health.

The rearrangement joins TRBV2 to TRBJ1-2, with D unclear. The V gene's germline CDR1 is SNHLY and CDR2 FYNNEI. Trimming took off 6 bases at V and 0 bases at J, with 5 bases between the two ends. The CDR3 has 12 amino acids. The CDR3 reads CASRIANYGYTF. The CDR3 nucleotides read TGTGCCAGCAGAATAGCTAACTATGGCTACACCTTC.

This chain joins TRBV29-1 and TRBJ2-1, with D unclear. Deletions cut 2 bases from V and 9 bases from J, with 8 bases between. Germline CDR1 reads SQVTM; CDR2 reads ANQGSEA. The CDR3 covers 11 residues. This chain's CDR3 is CSVERWGEQFF. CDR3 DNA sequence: TGCAGCGTTGAACGGTGGGGTGAGCAGTTCTTC.

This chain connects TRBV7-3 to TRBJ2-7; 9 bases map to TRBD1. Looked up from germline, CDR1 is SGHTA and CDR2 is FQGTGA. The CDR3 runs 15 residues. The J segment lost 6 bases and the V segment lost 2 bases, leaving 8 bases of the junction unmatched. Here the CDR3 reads CASSLGGQGSSEQYF. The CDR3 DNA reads TGTGCCAGCAGCTTAGGGGGACAGGGATCTTCCGAGCAGTACTTC.

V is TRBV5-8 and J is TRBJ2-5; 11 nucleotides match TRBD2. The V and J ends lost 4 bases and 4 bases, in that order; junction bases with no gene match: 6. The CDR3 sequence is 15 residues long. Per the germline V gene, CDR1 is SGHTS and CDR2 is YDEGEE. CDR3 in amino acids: CASSPSSGRGETQYF. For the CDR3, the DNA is TGTGCCAGCAGCCCCAGTAGCGGGAGGGGAGAGACCCAGTACTTC.

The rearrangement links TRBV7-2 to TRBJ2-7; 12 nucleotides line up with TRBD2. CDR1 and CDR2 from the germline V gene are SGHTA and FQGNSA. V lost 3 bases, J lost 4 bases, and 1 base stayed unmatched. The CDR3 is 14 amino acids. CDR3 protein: CASSLTSGGYEQYF. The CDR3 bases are TGTGCCAGCAGCTTGACTAGCGGGGGATACGAGCAGTACTTC.